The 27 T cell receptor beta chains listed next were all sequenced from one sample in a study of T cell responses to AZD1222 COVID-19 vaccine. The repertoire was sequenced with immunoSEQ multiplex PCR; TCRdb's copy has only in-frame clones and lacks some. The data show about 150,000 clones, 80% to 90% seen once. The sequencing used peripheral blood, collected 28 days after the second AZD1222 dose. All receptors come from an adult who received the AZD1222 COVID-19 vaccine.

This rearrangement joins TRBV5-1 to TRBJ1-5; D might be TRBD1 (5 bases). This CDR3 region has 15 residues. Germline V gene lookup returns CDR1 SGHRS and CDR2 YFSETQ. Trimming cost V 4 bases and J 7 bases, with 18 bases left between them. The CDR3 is CASSPGGSGVQPQHF. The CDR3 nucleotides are TGCGCCAGCAGCCCGGGGGGGTCCGGGGTCCAGCCCCAGCATTTT. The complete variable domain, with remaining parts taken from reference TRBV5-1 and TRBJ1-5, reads KAGVTQTPRYLIKTRGQQVTLSCSPISGHRSVSWYQQTPGQGLQFLFEYFSETQRNKGNFPGRFSGRQFSNSRSEMNVSTLELGDSALYLCASSPGGSGVQPQHFGDGTRLSIL.

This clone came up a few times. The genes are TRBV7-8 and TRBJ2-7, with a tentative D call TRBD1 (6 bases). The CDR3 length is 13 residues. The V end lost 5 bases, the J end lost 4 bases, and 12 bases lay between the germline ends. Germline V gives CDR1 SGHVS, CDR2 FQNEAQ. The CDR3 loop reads CASSPQGLYEQYF. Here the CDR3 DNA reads TGTGCCAGCAGCCCGCAGGGGCTTTACGAGCAGTACTTC.

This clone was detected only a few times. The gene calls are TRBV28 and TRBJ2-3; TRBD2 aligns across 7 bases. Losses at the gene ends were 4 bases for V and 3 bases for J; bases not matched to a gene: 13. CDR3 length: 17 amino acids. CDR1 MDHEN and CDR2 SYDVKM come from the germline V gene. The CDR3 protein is CASSSSSSGGGTDTQYF. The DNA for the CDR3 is TGTGCCAGCAGTTCATCCTCGTCGGGGGGAGGGACAGATACGCAGTATTTT.

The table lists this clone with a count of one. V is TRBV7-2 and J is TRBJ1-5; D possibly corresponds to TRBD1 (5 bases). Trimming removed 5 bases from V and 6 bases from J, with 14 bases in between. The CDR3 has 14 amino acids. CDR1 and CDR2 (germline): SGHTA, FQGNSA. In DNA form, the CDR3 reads TGTGCCAGCAGCCGTGGTGGGGCGTCTCAGCCCCAGCATTTT. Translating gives CASSRGGASQPQHF.

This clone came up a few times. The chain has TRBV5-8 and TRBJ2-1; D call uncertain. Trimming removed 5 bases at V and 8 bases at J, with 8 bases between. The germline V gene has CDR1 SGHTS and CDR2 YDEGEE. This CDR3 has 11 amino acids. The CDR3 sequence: CASRSRDEQFF. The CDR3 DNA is TGTGCCAGCAGATCCCGGGATGAGCAGTTCTTC.

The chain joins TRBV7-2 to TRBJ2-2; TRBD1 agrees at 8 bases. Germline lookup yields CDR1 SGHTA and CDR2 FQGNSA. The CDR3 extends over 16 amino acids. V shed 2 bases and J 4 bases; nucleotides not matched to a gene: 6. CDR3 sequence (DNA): TGTGCCAGCAGCTTAATGACAGGGGTTCCCACCGGGGAGCTGTTTTTT. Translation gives CASSLMTGVPTGELFF.

The CDR3 loop reads CASSFLGQSYNEQFF. DNA for the CDR3: TGTGCCAGCAGTTTTCTCGGACAGAGCTACAATGAGCAGTTCTTC. The chain is built from TRBV6-2 or TRBV6-3 and TRBJ2-1, with D possibly being TRBD1 (6 bases). Germline CDR1 MNHEY, CDR2 SVGEGT. Between the trimmed V and J ends, which lost 4 bases and 3 bases, there was a span of 13 bases. The CDR3 sequence is 15 residues long.

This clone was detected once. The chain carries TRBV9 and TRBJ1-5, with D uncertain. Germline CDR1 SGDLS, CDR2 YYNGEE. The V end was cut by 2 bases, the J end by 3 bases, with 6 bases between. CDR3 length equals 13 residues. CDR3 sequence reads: CASSVGLNQPQHF. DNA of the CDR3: TGTGCCAGCAGCGTTGGCCTCAATCAGCCCCAGCATTTT.

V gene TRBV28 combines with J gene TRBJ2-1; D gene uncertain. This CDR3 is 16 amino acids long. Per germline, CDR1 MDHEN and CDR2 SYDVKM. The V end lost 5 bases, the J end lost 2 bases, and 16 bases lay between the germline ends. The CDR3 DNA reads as TGTGCCAGCAGTCCCCCGCAAACGAGAGCCTACAATGAGCAGTTCTTC. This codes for CASSPPQTRAYNEQFF.

The CDR3 coding sequence is TGTGCCAGCAGCCAATCACAGGGAAATGAGCAGTTCTTC. Translating gives CASSQSQGNEQFF. The V and J genes are TRBV14 and TRBJ2-1; weak D call: TRBD1 (6 bases). V was trimmed by 2 bases and J by 7 bases, leaving 9 bases between them. There are 13 residues in the CDR3. Per the germline V gene, CDR1 is SGHDN and CDR2 is FVKESK.

CDR3 DNA sequence: TGTGCCAGCAGTGCTGACAGGGACGAAGGCTACACCTTC. It specifies CASSADRDEGYTF. The rearrangement joins TRBV28 to TRBJ1-2; 7 bases match TRBD1. The CDR3 spans 13 residues. With V trimmed by 5 bases and J by 8 bases, 8 bases remained unmatched. Germline-derived CDR1 and CDR2 are MDHEN and SYDVKM.

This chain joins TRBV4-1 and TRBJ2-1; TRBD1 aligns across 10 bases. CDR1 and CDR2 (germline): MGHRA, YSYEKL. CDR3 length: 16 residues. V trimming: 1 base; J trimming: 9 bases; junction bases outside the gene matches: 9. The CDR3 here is CASSQGQGAPIGEQFF. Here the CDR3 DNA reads TGCGCCAGCAGCCAAGGACAGGGGGCTCCCATCGGTGAGCAGTTCTTC.

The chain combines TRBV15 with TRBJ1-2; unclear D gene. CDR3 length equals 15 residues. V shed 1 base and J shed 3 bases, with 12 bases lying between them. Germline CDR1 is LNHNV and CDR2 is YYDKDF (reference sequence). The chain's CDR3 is CATSRGSGLDYGYTF. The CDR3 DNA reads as TGTGCCACCAGCAGAGGGTCTGGGCTAGACTATGGCTACACCTTC. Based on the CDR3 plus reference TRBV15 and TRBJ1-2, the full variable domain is DAMVIQNPRYQVTQFGKPVTLSCSQTLNHNVMYWYQQKSSQAPKLLFHYYDKDFNNEADTPDNFQSRRPNTSFCFLDIRSPGLGDTAMYLCATSRGSGLDYGYTFGSGTRLTVV.

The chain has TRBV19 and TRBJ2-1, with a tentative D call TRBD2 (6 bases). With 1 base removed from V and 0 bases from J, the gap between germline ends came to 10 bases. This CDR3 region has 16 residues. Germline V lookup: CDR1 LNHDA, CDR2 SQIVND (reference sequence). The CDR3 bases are TGTGCCAGTAGTATAGGCGGGGTTAGCTCCTACAATGAGCAGTTCTTC. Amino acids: CASSIGGVSSYNEQFF.

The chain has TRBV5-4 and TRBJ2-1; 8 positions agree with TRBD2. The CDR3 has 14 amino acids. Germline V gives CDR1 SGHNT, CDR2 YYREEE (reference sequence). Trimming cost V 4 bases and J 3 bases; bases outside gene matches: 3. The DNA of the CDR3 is TGTGCCAGCAGCCCGGGACTAGTCTACAATGAGCAGTTCTTC. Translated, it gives CASSPGLVYNEQFF.

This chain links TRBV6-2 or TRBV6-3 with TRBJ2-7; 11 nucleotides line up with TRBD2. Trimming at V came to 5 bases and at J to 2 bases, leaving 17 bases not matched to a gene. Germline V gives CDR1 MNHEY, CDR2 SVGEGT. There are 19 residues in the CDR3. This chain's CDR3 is CASSTPRTTTSGSAYEQYF. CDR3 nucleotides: TGTGCCAGCAGTACTCCCCGAACCACCACTAGCGGGAGTGCCTACGAGCAGTACTTC.

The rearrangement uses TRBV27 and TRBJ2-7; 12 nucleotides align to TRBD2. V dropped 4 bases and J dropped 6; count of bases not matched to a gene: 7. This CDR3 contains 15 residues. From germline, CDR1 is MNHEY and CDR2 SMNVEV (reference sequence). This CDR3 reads CASSSGLAGFGEQYF. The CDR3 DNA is TGTGCCAGCAGTTCAGGACTAGCGGGATTCGGCGAGCAGTACTTC.

Here the CDR3 reads CASRLQGGGGYTF. The DNA of the CDR3 is TGTGCCAGTAGGCTACAGGGGGGTGGTGGCTACACCTTC. The chain employs TRBV19 and TRBJ1-2; TRBD1 matches at 8 bases. CDR3 length equals 13 residues. Trimming cost V 6 bases and J 7 bases; bases outside gene matches: 7. Per germline, CDR1 LNHDA and CDR2 SQIVND (reference sequence).

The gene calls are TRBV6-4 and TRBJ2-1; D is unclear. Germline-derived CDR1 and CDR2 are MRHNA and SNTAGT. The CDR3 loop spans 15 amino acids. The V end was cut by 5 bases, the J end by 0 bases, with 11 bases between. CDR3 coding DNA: TGTGCCAGCAGTCTGCAGCTGGGCTCCTACAATGAGCAGTTCTTC. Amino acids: CASSLQLGSYNEQFF.

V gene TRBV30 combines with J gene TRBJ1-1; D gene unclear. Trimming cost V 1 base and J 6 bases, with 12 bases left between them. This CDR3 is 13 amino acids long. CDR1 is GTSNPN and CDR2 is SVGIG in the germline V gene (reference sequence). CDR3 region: CAWSGVFGAEAFF. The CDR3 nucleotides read TGTGCCTGGAGTGGCGTGTTTGGAGCTGAAGCTTTCTTT.

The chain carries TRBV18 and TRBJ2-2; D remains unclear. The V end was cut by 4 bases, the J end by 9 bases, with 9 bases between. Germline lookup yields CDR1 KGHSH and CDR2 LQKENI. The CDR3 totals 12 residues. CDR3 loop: CASSLDGRELFF. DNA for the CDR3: TGTGCCAGCTCACTGGACGGAAGGGAGCTGTTTTTT.

As DNA, the CDR3 is TGTGCCAGCAGTTTTCGGACCTTAGGTGGCAATCAGCCCCAGCATTTT. Its translation is CASSFRTLGGNQPQHF. The chain recombines TRBV28 with TRBJ1-5; D remains unclear. CDR1 and CDR2 (germline): MDHEN, SYDVKM. CDR3 length: 16 residues. V dropped 3 bases and J dropped 2 bases, with 14 bases sitting between them.

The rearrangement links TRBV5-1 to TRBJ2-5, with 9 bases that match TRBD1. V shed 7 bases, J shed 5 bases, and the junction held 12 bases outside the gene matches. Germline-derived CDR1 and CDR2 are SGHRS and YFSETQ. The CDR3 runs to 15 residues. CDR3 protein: CASSGTGNIWETQYF. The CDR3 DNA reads TGCGCCAGCTCCGGGACAGGGAACATTTGGGAGACCCAGTACTTC.

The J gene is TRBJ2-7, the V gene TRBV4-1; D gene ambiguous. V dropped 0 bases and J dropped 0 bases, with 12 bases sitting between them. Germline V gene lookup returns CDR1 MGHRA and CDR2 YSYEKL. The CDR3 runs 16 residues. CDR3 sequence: CASSQDLTLSSYEQYF. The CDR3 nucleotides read TGCGCCAGCAGCCAAGATCTTACCTTAAGCTCCTACGAGCAGTACTTC.

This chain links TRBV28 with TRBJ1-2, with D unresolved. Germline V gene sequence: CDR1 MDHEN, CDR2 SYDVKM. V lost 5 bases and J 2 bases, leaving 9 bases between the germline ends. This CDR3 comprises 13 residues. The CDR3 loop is CASSPSENYGYTF. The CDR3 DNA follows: TGTGCCAGCAGTCCCTCTGAAAACTATGGCTACACCTTC.

CDR3 sequence: CASSLGTGLTYEQYF. In nucleotides, the CDR3 is TGTGCCAGCAGTTTGGGGACAGGGCTTACCTACGAGCAGTACTTC. The chain uses TRBV27 and TRBJ2-7; 9 nucleotides align to TRBD1. CDR1 and CDR2 from the germline V gene are MNHEY and SMNVEV (reference sequence). With 3 bases clipped from V and 2 bases from J, the junction kept 5 bases outside the gene matches. The CDR3 totals 15 residues.

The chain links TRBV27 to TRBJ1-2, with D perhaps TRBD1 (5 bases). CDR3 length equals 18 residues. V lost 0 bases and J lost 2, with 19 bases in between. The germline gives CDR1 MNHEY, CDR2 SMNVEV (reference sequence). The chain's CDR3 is CASSLSDGAVWGNYGYTF. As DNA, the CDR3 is TGTGCCAGCAGTTTATCGGATGGGGCGGTCTGGGGGAACTATGGCTACACCTTC.